This T cell receptor (beta chain) was captured by sequencing in a study of T-cell reconstitution after alpha-beta-depleted transplantation in children. Study outcomes and limitations: The study reportedly traced alpha-beta T cells about two months after transplant to several hundred expanded graft clones. T-cell counts and diversity at one year post-transplant came mainly from newly produced T cells. Some patients owed their high day-60 TCRbeta diversity to surviving recipient T cells and thymic progenitors.

This CDR3 is 15 amino acids long. Trimming left V 5 bases short and J 2 bases short, with 14 bases between. CDR1 is SGHRS, CDR2 YFSETQ, per germline. Points on this clonotype: The antigen is not known.

Preparation of the TCRbeta library was carried out with unique molecular identifiers. Via MiXCR, TCRdb re-called the PCR reads, giving one row per CDR3 protein. The table shows some 200,000 distinct CDR3 sequences, with 11% occurring only once. This chain connects TRBV5-1 to TRBJ1-3; tentatively, D is TRBD1 (6 bases). Sequencing was performed on PBMCs, taken before TCRalphabeta/CD19-depleted stem cell transplant. This receptor was identified in a child younger than two with acute myeloid leukemia, due to receive a stem cell transplant. CDR3 coding DNA: TGCGCCAGCAGAGCCCTAGGGGGGCCTGGAAACACCATATATTTT. As protein: CASRALGGPGNTIYF.